These 8 T cell receptor beta chains were sequenced from one sample in a study of T cell repertoires in cytomegalovirus infection. These receptors' targets are unknown. One entry per CDR3 protein, called by TCRdb with MiXCR from the reads. The sample contains approximately 310,000 distinct CDR3 sequences, just under 25% of which appear only once. The input for sequencing was cultured PBMCs, taken from culture after CMV antigen stimulation. These receptors were obtained from a human donor in good health (CMV status not recorded). Some clones in this sample may be carry-over from other donors' samples.

The V gene is TRBV5-1, the J gene TRBJ2-5; 7 bases line up with TRBD1. Germline CDR1 is SGHRS and CDR2 is YFSETQ. The V segment lost 5 bases and the J segment 4 bases; nucleotides outside the gene matches: 5. This CDR3 is built from 13 residues. The CDR3 region has the DNA TGCGCCAGCAGTTATACAGGGGTAGAGACCCAGTACTTC. Its translation: CASSYTGVETQYF. The full variable domain, its missing parts supplied by reference TRBV5-1 and TRBJ2-5, is KAGVTQTPRYLIKTRGQQVTLSCSPISGHRSVSWYQQTPGQGLQFLFEYFSETQRNKGNFPGRFSGRQFSNSRSEMNVSTLELGDSALYLCASSYTGVETQYFGPGTRLLVL.

The chain couples TRBV6-5 to TRBJ1-1; no clear D gene. The CDR3 is 13 amino acids. The germline CDR1 and CDR2 sequences are MNHEY and SVGAGI. Trimming took 7 bases from V and 10 from J, leaving 19 bases between them. This chain's CDR3 is CASNDWGGHGAFF. The CDR3 DNA reads TGTGCCAGCAACGACTGGGGTGGGCACGGAGCTTTCTTT.

This clonotype has a handful of counts. The V call is TRBV27, the J call TRBJ2-1; D tentatively reads TRBD1 or TRBD2 (6 bases each). The CDR3 sequence is 14 residues long. Germline lookup yields CDR1 MNHEY and CDR2 SMNVEV (reference sequence). Deletions cut 5 bases from V and 12 bases from J, with 20 bases between. The chain's CDR3 is CASSPGGPAGGQFF. The CDR3 DNA sequence: TGTGCCAGCAGTCCTGGGGGGCCGGCTGGTGGGCAGTTCTTC.

J is TRBJ2-2 and V is TRBV4-1; D call uncertain. V was pared by 0 bases and J by 8 bases, with 7 bases between. Germline CDR1 MGHRA, CDR2 YSYEKL. There are 13 residues in the CDR3. Here the CDR3 reads CASSQERLGELFF. CDR3 DNA sequence: TGCGCCAGCAGCCAAGAACGGTTAGGGGAGCTGTTTTTT.

This clonotype was picked up a small number of times. The J gene is TRBJ1-1, the V gene TRBV7-8; TRBD1 aligns across 9 bases. The CDR3 spans 15 residues. Trimming at V came to 10 bases and at J to 1 base, leaving 10 bases not matched to a gene. Germline V gene data show CDR1 as SGHVS and CDR2 as FQNEAQ. CDR3 nucleotide sequence: TGTGCCACCATACAGGGGGCCCTACCGAACACTGAAGCTTTCTTT. This codes for CATIQGALPNTEAFF.

This clonotype was seen repeatedly, ten times or more. The chain carries TRBV7-9 and TRBJ1-1, with unresolved D. There are 15 residues in the CDR3. Trimming cost V 3 bases and J 1 base, with 12 bases left between them. CDR1 is SEHNR and CDR2 is FQNEAQ in the germline V gene (reference sequence). This CDR3 reads CASSLGNRENTEAFF. The CDR3 DNA reads TGTGCCAGCAGCTTGGGAAATCGGGAGAACACTGAAGCTTTCTTT.

This chain uses TRBV2 with TRBJ1-1; D call uncertain. This CDR3 comprises 14 residues. V lost 1 base, J lost 8 bases, and 14 bases lay in between. The V gene's germline CDR1 is SNHLY and CDR2 FYNNEI. As DNA, the CDR3 is TGTGCCAGCAGTGAAGGGAGGAGCAACCTAGAAGCTTTCTTT. Its translation: CASSEGRSNLEAFF.

This clonotype has at least ten counts. The gene calls are TRBV7-2 and TRBJ2-1, with D possibly matching TRBD2 (5 bases). Germline CDR1 and CDR2: SGHTA and FQGNSA. V was cut by 2 bases and J by 5 bases, with 10 bases left in between. The CDR3 contains 14 residues. DNA of the CDR3: TGTGCCAGCAGCTTATTCTCCGGGAACAATGAGCAGTTCTTC. It translates to CASSLFSGNNEQFF.